The T cell receptor beta chain under discussion was sequenced for a study of blood T cell repertoires in COVID-19 (dated by TCRdb to about 2020). Concerning the study at large: Samples covering the acute and convalescent phases of COVID-19 were provided by collaborators in the United States, Italy and Spain. The material from the prospective study consisted of cDNA or gDNA derived from T cells, B-cell-depleted T cells, or PBMCs. Deeply sampled blood TCRbeta repertoires from subjects exposed to, actively infected with, or recovered from COVID-19 were included in the dataset. The repertoires were released in a freely available public database meant as a resource for research on the immune response to SARS-CoV-2. The samples were drawn from the first 160 participants of the ongoing ImmuneRACE study and from 1,254 subjects provided by 6 global collaborators. The sample metadata nearly always contained a de-identified subject ID, COVID-19 status, age in years and sex. HLA class I and class II types, where available, came from metadata supplied by the sample provider rather than from assay-based typing.

Overall study outcomes, separate from this receptor: Clinical and demographic metadata were provided uncurated, with the amount varying by source and participant.

In the case of this clone: There is no known antigen for this receptor. No qualities accompany the bases; no much larger clone lies one base away.

The immunoSEQ Assay, a bias-controlled multiplex PCR, was used to amplify TCRbeta CDR3 regions from genomic DNA. The authors' pipeline ran thus. The number of nucleated cells in each sample was estimated from the amplification of reference gene primers within the assay. Sequence reads were collapsed and filtered to measure the absolute abundance of every unique TCRbeta CDR3 rearrangement. For each sample, productive Simpson clonality was calculated as the square root of Simpson's diversity index across productive rearrangements. TCRdb obtained this table from immuneACCESS and retained in-frame rearrangements with V and J assigned. These tables miss some clones; where compared with another copy, unresolved V genes account for less than half of the shortfall, and the remainder is unexplained. V and J calls and clone size are as listed in that table; D and trimming were resolved from the DNA. The sample records approximately 120,000 clones, approximately 71% of which are singletons. The top ten clones comprise approximately 2.1% of the sample.

Whole blood was collected in K2EDTA tubes by collaborating institutions according to the institutions' own protocols. For TCRbeta analysis, collaborators shipped samples in one of three forms: frozen whole blood, isolated PBMCs, or DNA extracted from either of those sample types. The sample was peripheral blood. This TCR came from a woman aged 70-85 years with acute or convalescent COVID-19.

The CDR3 region has the sequence CAWSVTSGTGEQYF. The DNA sequence is given as TGTGCCTGGAGCGTCACTAGCGGAACAGGCGAGCAGTACTTC. The chain uses TRBV30 and TRBJ2-7; the junction holds 8 bases that match TRBD2. Clipping removes 3 bases from V and 6 bases from J, with 10 as the unmatched junction base count. Measured from the cysteine to the phenylalanine, the CDR3 is 14 residues long. The entry retains the CDR3 DNA only, 42 bases that are in frame from base 1. Looking up the germline V gene (reference sequence) yields CDR1 GTSNPN and CDR2 SVGIG.